These 22 T cell receptor beta chains were sequenced from one sample in a study of a mutant IDH1 vaccine in newly diagnosed glioma (dated by TCRdb to the early 2020s). The time point label on this specimen signifies: baseline, week 1 (first vaccination visit). The treatment or condition label, as the study defines it: pre-vaccination baseline after standard-of-care therapy. Receptors were amplified or captured by the immunoSEQ multiplex PCR assay. TCRdb took this table from immuneACCESS and kept in-frame rearrangements with V and J called. Such tables lack part of the clones; where checked against another copy, unresolved V genes explain under half of the gap, and the rest is unexplained. The sample table lists about 54,000 clones, approximately 78% of them with a count of one. Jointly, the top ten make up nearly 20% of the sample. Sequenced material: PBMCs, taken from a glioma patient treated with radiotherapy, temozolomide or both. Source of these receptors: a man between 18 and 35 years old with glioma.

This chain connects TRBV7-9 to TRBJ2-3, with 16 bases lining up with TRBD2. Germline V gene data show CDR1 as SEHNR and CDR2 as FQNEAQ (reference sequence). Germline trimming cut 5 bases from V and 0 bases from J; bases unmatched to any gene: 5. The CDR3 contains 18 residues. CDR3 sequence reads: CASSPGTSGGESTDTQYF. As DNA, the CDR3 is TGTGCCAGCAGCCCTGGGACTAGCGGGGGGGAAAGCACAGATACGCAGTATTTT.

The chain links TRBV9 to TRBJ1-4; D unresolved. CDR3 length equals 16 residues. V was trimmed by 3 bases and J by 0 bases, leaving 12 bases between them. In germline, CDR1 is SGDLS, CDR2 YYNGEE. The chain's CDR3 is CASSAGALATNEKLFF. The CDR3 nucleotides read TGTGCCAGCAGCGCCGGCGCCCTAGCAACTAATGAAAAACTGTTTTTT.

The chain links TRBV29-1 to TRBJ2-7; 7 positions match TRBD1. Trimming took 3 bases from V and 0 from J; bases not matched to a gene: 8. The CDR3 loop spans 15 amino acids. Germline CDR1 is SQVTM and CDR2 is ANQGSEA. CDR3 amino acids: CSVEEGTAVSYEQYF. The CDR3, as DNA: TGCAGCGTTGAGGAAGGGACAGCGGTCTCCTACGAGCAGTACTTC.

The chain recombines TRBV18 with TRBJ2-2; D uncertain. The CDR3 is 13 residues long. V lost 2 bases and J lost 7, with 8 bases in between. CDR1 and CDR2 from the germline V gene are KGHSH and LQKENI. This CDR3 reads CASSPGPDGELFF. The CDR3 nucleotides read TGTGCCAGCTCACCAGGACCAGACGGGGAGCTGTTTTTT.

This clone was detected once. The J gene is TRBJ2-1, the V gene TRBV4-2; tentative D call: TRBD1 (7 bases). Trimming removed 3 bases from V and 6 bases from J, with 18 bases in between. The germline CDR1 and CDR2 sequences are LGHNA and YNFKEQ. This CDR3 has 16 amino acids. Here the CDR3 DNA reads TGTGCCAGCAGCCAGGTAGGGGGCCGGAGGGGCAATGAGCAGTTCTTC. Translated, it gives CASSQVGGRRGNEQFF.

The chain joins TRBV4-3 to TRBJ1-2; D remains ambiguous. The CDR3 sequence is 18 residues long. Trimming took off 0 bases at V and 1 base at J, with 18 bases between the two ends. The germline gives CDR1 LGHNA, CDR2 YSLEER. CDR3 amino acids: CASSQDHNRPLLNYGYTF. The CDR3 DNA sequence: TGCGCCAGCAGCCAAGATCACAATAGACCGCTGCTTAACTATGGCTACACCTTC.

This clone was detected once. V is TRBV5-6 and J is TRBJ2-7; a weak D match, TRBD1 (5 bases). The CDR3 is made up of 14 amino acids. The germline V gene has CDR1 SGHDT and CDR2 YYEEEE. The ends were cut back, 3 bases at V and 4 bases at J, with 14 bases in the middle. CDR3 bases: TGTGCCAGCAGCTCCGACAGAAACCCTTACGAGCAGTACTTC. Its translation is CASSSDRNPYEQYF.

The count of this clone is one. The chain links TRBV7-9 to TRBJ2-2; possible D gene TRBD2, 6 bases. The V and J ends lost 5 bases and 7 bases respectively, with 11 bases between them. This CDR3 has 13 residues. The germline CDR1 and CDR2 sequences are SEHNR and FQNEAQ (reference sequence). CDR3 sequence (DNA): TGTGCCAGCAGCCTCTGGGGGGACGGGGAGCTGTTTTTT. Residues: CASSLWGDGELFF.

This chain links TRBV5-6 with TRBJ2-7; TRBD1 aligns across 9 bases. This CDR3 spans 16 amino acids. Germline V gene lookup returns CDR1 SGHDT and CDR2 YYEEEE. J gave up 6 bases and V 2 bases, and 12 bases lay outside the gene matches. The CDR3 nucleotides read TGTGCCAGCAGCTTCGATCCCGGACAGGGGTCTGGCGAGCAGTACTTC. Residues: CASSFDPGQGSGEQYF.

The V and J genes are TRBV27 and TRBJ1-1, with D possibly matching TRBD1 (6 bases). With 7 bases removed from V and 0 bases from J, the gap between germline ends came to 12 bases. Germline-derived CDR1 and CDR2 are MNHEY and SMNVEV (reference sequence). This CDR3 is 14 amino acids long. In DNA form, the CDR3 reads TGTGCCAGCACCGGGGGGCAAATGAACACTGAAGCTTTCTTT. Translating it yields CASTGGQMNTEAFF.

The chain's CDR3 is CASSNRPRGPNTGELFF. In nucleotides, the CDR3 is TGTGCCAGCAGCAACCGCCCGAGAGGCCCGAACACCGGGGAGCTGTTTTTT. The rearrangement joins TRBV5-4 to TRBJ2-2; no firm D call. There are 17 residues in the CDR3. V lost 4 bases and J 0 bases, leaving 16 bases between the germline ends. Germline CDR1 SGHNT, CDR2 YYREEE (reference sequence).

The chain couples TRBV2 to TRBJ2-1, with TRBD2 matching over 9 bases. CDR1 and CDR2 (germline): SNHLY, FYNNEI. V dropped 6 bases and J dropped 14; count of bases not matched to a gene: 14. This CDR3 has 14 residues. In DNA, the CDR3 is TGTGCCAGCAGCGCACTGGGACTAGCCCTGAGCAAGTTCTTC. This translates into CASSALGLALSKFF. Supplemented by reference TRBV2 and TRBJ2-1, the full variable domain reads EPEVTQTPSHQVTQMGQEVILRCVPISNHLYFYWYRQILGQKVEFLVSFYNNEISEKSEIFDDQFSVERPDGSNFTLKIRSTKLEDSAMYFCASSALGLALSKFFGPGTRLTVL.

This clone was observed a few times. V usage is TRBV4-3 and J usage is TRBJ2-1; 9 bases align to TRBD2. This CDR3 is built from 19 residues. Germline V gene lookup returns CDR1 LGHNA and CDR2 YSLEER. V shed 0 bases and J 3 bases; nucleotides not matched to a gene: 12. In DNA, the CDR3 is TGCGCCAGCAGCCAAGATTTCCCCCCCGCTAGCGGGATCTACAATGAGCAGTTCTTC. This translates into CASSQDFPPASGIYNEQFF.

The chain is built from TRBV19 and TRBJ2-7; possibly TRBD2 for D (7 bases). Trimming took 0 bases from V and 4 from J, leaving 13 bases between them. CDR3 size: 15 residues. Germline lookup yields CDR1 LNHDA and CDR2 SQIVND (reference sequence). CDR3 DNA: TGTGCCAGTAGTATAGATGGGCGGGGGCGATACGAGCAGTACTTC. Its translation: CASSIDGRGRYEQYF. The full variable domain, its missing parts supplied by reference TRBV19 and TRBJ2-7, is DGGITQSPKYLFRKEGQNVTLSCEQNLNHDAMYWYRQDPGQGLRLIYYSQIVNDFQKGDIAEGYSVSREKKESFPLTVTSAQKNPTAFYLCASSIDGRGRYEQYFGPGTRLTVT.

The rearrangement uses TRBV7-9 and TRBJ2-7; TRBD1 agrees at 7 bases. Germline V gives CDR1 SEHNR, CDR2 FQNEAQ (reference sequence). CDR3 length: 14 amino acids. V lost 3 bases and J lost 3; bases outside the gene matches: 5. This chain's CDR3 is CASSFGTASYEQYF. For the CDR3, the DNA is TGTGCCAGCAGCTTCGGGACAGCGAGCTACGAGCAGTACTTC.

The chain links TRBV19 to TRBJ2-1; 8 bases are shared with TRBD1. After removal of 6 bases from V and 13 bases from J, the junction contained 5 bases not matched to a gene. This CDR3 is built from 11 residues. From germline, CDR1 is LNHDA and CDR2 SQIVND (reference sequence). The CDR3 sequence: CASRAGQGQFF. Here the CDR3 DNA reads TGTGCCAGTAGGGCCGGACAGGGCCAGTTCTTC.

The rearrangement joins TRBV5-3 to TRBJ1-1; TRBD1 might be the D (6 bases). TRBV5-3 is an ORF, with its function uncertain. V was cut by 1 base and J by 11 bases, with 6 bases left in between. The CDR3 extends over 10 amino acids. For the CDR3, the DNA is TGTGCCAGAAGCTTGCAGGGGGCTTTCTTT. Translation: CARSLQGAFF.

The chain employs TRBV5-4 and TRBJ2-3, with no clear D. The length of the CDR3 is 13 residues. The V gene's germline CDR1 is SGHNT and CDR2 YYREEE (reference sequence). Trimming stripped 1 base from V and 0 bases from J, with 3 bases between. The chain's CDR3 is CASSLTSTDTQYF. The CDR3 bases are TGTGCCAGCAGCTTGACTAGCACAGATACGCAGTATTTT.

The chain couples TRBV5-1 to TRBJ1-2; no clear D. The ends were cut back, 0 bases at V and 7 bases at J, with 10 bases in the middle. Germline CDR1 is SGHRS and CDR2 is YFSETQ. This CDR3 is built from 13 residues. The CDR3 DNA reads TGCGCCAGCAGCTTGGGAGGCGATTTTGGCTACACCTTC. It specifies CASSLGGDFGYTF.

In this sample, this clone turned up a few times. CDR3 sequence reads: CASSQDWTGGEIEAFF. The CDR3 region has the DNA TGCGCCAGCAGCCAAGATTGGACAGGGGGCGAAATTGAAGCTTTCTTT. This chain connects TRBV4-3 to TRBJ1-1; 11 bases are shared with TRBD1. V was clipped by 0 bases and J by 7 bases; unmatched bases: 7. CDR3 length equals 16 residues. Germline CDR1 reads LGHNA; CDR2 reads YSLEER.

J is TRBJ1-5 and V is TRBV6-6; 10 bases agree with TRBD1. There are 14 residues in the CDR3. Germline values: CDR1 MNHNY, CDR2 SVGAGI (reference sequence). The junction had 6 bases not matched to a gene; V was cut back by 8 bases and J by 5 bases. CDR3: CASHRQGAHQPQHF. The CDR3, as DNA: TGTGCCAGCCACCGACAGGGGGCGCATCAGCCCCAGCATTTT.

The V and J genes are TRBV5-1 and TRBJ2-7, with no clear D. The CDR3 is 14 residues long. V lost 2 bases and J lost 0, with 9 bases in between. Germline V gives CDR1 SGHRS, CDR2 YFSETQ. CDR3 DNA sequence: TGCGCCAGCAGCTTCGAAGGGCCCTCCTACGAGCAGTACTTC. Its protein is CASSFEGPSYEQYF.